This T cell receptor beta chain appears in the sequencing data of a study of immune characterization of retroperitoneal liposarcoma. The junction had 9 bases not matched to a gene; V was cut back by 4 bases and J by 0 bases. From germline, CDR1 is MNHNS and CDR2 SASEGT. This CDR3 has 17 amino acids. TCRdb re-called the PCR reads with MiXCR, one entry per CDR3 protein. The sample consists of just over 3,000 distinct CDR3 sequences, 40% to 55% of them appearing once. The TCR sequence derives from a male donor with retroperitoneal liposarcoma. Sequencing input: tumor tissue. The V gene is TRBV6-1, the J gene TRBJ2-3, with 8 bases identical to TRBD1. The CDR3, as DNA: TGTGCCAGCAGTGTCGGGGGACAGGCAGTTAGCACAGATACGCAGTATTTT. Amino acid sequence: CASSVGGQAVSTDTQYF.